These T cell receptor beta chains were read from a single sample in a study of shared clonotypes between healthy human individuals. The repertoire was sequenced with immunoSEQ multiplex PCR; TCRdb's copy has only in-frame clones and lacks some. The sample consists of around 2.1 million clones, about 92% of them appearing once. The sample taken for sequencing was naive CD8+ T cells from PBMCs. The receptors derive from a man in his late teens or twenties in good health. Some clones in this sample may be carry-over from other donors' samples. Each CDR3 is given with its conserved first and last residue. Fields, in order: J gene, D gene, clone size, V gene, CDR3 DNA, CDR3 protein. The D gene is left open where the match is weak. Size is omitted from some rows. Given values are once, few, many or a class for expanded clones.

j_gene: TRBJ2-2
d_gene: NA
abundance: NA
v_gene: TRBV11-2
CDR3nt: TGTGCCAGCAGCTCCCCGGAGGCCGGGGAGCTGTTTTTT
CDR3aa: CASSSPEAGELFF

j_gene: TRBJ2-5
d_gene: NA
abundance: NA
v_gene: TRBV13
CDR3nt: TGTGCCAGCAGCTTAGGGGGGGAAGAGACCCAGTACTTC
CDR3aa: CASSLGGEETQYF

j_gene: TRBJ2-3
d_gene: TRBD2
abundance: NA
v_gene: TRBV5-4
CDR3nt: TGTGCCAGCAGCTTGTCCAGCGGGATTCGCACAGATACGCAGTATTTT
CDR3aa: CASSLSSGIRTDTQYF

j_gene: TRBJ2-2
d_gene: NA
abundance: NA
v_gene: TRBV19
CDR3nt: TGTGCCAGTAGTATAGTCAGGGGCCGCTTGGAGCTGTTTTTT
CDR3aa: CASSIVRGRLELFF

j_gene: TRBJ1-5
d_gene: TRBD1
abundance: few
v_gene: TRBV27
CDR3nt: TGTGCCAGCAGTTGGGACAGGTCTAGGCAGCCCCAGCATTTT
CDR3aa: CASSWDRSRQPQHF

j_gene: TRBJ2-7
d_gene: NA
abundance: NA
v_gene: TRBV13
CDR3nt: TGTGCCAGCAGCTCTCGTAAGAGCTCCTACGAGCAGTACTTC
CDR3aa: CASSSRKSSYEQYF

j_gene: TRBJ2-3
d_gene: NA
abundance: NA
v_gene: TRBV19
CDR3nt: TGTGCCAGTAGTAGAGGGCGTTGGGGCACAGATACGCAGTATTTT
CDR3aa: CASSRGRWGTDTQYF

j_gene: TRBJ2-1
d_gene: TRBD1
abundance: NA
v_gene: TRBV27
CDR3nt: TGTGCCAGCAGTTTATGGACCGGGACAGGGACCAATGAGCAGTTCTTC
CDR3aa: CASSLWTGTGTNEQFF

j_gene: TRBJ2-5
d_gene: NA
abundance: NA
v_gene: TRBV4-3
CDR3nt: TGCGCCAGCAGCGGGGGGTCCGGGAGCCAAGAGACCCAGTACTTC
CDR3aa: CASSGGSGSQETQYF

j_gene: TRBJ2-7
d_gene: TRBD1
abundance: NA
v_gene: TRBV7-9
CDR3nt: TGTGCCAGCAGCTTAGCCTCCAGGGGGCTATCCAGCGAGCAGTACTTC
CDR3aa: CASSLASRGLSSEQYF